This TCR beta chain was found in a study of circulating CD8 cells and anti-PD-1 response in melanoma. Germline CDR1 reads MDHEN; CDR2 reads SYDVKM. V was pared by 5 bases and J by 9 bases, with 12 bases of the junction left unmatched. This CDR3 has 15 residues. Sorting of live CD3+CD8+TCRalphabeta+ cells by PD-1 and/or TIGIT gave four subsets. TCR libraries were prepared from about 15 ng of total RNA with the QIAseq Immune Repertoire TCR panel. TCRdb itself ran the reads through MiXCR, one entry per CDR3 protein. Of hundreds of distinct CDR3 sequences in the sample, nearly 6% were seen once. The sequenced sample was CD8+ T cells from PBMCs, obtained at baseline or after one month of anti-PD-1 therapy (not recorded which). This rearrangement joins TRBV28 to TRBJ2-3; 9 bases map to TRBD2. This clonotype was sampled from a human donor with melanoma. In DNA form, the CDR3 reads TGTGCCAGCAGTAGCATAGCGGGGAGCGGGGGGACGCAGTATTTT. Encoded protein: CASSSIAGSGGTQYF.